A single sample is the source of the 8 T cell receptor beta chains below, sequenced in a study of blood T cell repertoires in COVID-19. Sequencing used immunoSEQ multiplex PCR; TCRdb keeps in-frame clones, though not all of them. This sample has under 85,000 clones, with approximately 88% found just once. The sequencing input was peripheral blood. These receptors all come from a woman of 80 years or more with active or convalescent COVID-19.

This clone was observed a single time. The chain has TRBV7-2 and TRBJ1-6; 11 positions agree with TRBD1. CDR1 is SGHTA, CDR2 FQGNSA, per germline. The CDR3 contains 14 residues. J lost 8 bases, V lost 5 bases, and 2 bases had no gene match. The CDR3 DNA reads as TGTGCCAGCAGCCGGACAGGGGGCTATTCACCCCTCCACTTT. It specifies CASSRTGGYSPLHF.

This chain connects TRBV7-9 to TRBJ2-5; the D is unclear. V lost 1 base and J 2 bases, leaving 8 bases between the germline ends. Germline-derived CDR1 and CDR2 are SEHNR and FQNEAQ (reference sequence). The CDR3 runs to 14 residues. Here the CDR3 DNA reads TGTGCCAGCAGCTTAGGGGCGTCTCAAGAGACCCAGTACTTC. This codes for CASSLGASQETQYF.

This sequence joins TRBV3-1 (or the pseudogene TRBV3-2) and TRBJ2-7; D may be TRBD2 (6 bases). Trimming removed 1 base at V and 0 bases at J, with 10 bases between. The germline CDR1 and CDR2 sequences are LGHDT and YNNKEL (reference sequence). The CDR3 spans 15 residues. The CDR3 nucleotides are TGTGCCAGCAGCCAAGGAGGAGGGCCCTCCTACGAGCAGTACTTC. It translates to CASSQGGGPSYEQYF.

V and J are TRBV5-1 and TRBJ1-2; 12 bases line up with TRBD1. The CDR3 contains 16 residues. V lost 3 bases, J lost 4 bases, and 7 bases stayed unmatched. Germline V gives CDR1 SGHRS, CDR2 YFSETQ. The CDR3 reads CASSSYGTGGSYGYTF. CDR3 coding DNA: TGCGCCAGCAGCTCCTACGGGACAGGGGGCTCCTATGGCTACACCTTC.

The chain has TRBV18 and TRBJ2-7; 9 bases agree with TRBD1. Germline CDR1 is KGHSH and CDR2 is LQKENI. V lost 3 bases to trimming and J lost 0 bases; unmatched junction nucleotides: 3. The CDR3 has 15 residues. Written as DNA, the CDR3 is TGTGCCAGCTCACCCGGGACAGGGCCCTCCTACGAGCAGTACTTC. Translating gives CASSPGTGPSYEQYF.

The chain is built from TRBV7-2 and TRBJ2-3; D possibly corresponds to TRBD1 (6 bases). Germline V CDR1 and CDR2: SGHTA, FQGNSA. The CDR3 covers 14 residues. Trimming removed 5 bases at V and 1 base at J, with 10 bases between. The CDR3 loop is CASSTDSRTDTQYF. The CDR3 nucleotides are TGTGCCAGCAGCACGGACAGCCGCACAGATACGCAGTATTTT.

J is TRBJ2-2 and V is TRBV18; D is possibly TRBD1 (6 bases). The CDR3 has 16 amino acids. Trimming left V 6 bases short and J 1 base short, with 15 bases between. The germline V gene has CDR1 KGHSH and CDR2 LQKENI. This CDR3 reads CASSPIGTLNTGELFF. The CDR3 DNA follows: TGTGCCAGCTCGCCAATCGGGACATTGAACACCGGGGAGCTGTTTTTT.

CDR3 sequence: CASSVEAGGPYEQYF. The CDR3 DNA reads TGTGCCAGCAGCGTAGAGGCCGGGGGTCCCTACGAGCAGTACTTC. The rearrangement links TRBV9 to TRBJ2-7; weak D call: TRBD2 (6 bases). The germline V and J ends were trimmed by 0 bases and 2 bases, with 12 bases remaining between them. The CDR3 sequence is 15 residues long. CDR1 and CDR2 from the germline V gene are SGDLS and YYNGEE. The full variable domain, its missing parts supplied by reference TRBV9 and TRBJ2-7, is DSGVTQTPKHLITATGQRVTLRCSPRSGDLSVYWYQQSLDQGLQFLIQYYNGEERAKGNILERFSAQQFPDLHSELNLSSLELGDSALYFCASSVEAGGPYEQYFGPGTRLTVT.